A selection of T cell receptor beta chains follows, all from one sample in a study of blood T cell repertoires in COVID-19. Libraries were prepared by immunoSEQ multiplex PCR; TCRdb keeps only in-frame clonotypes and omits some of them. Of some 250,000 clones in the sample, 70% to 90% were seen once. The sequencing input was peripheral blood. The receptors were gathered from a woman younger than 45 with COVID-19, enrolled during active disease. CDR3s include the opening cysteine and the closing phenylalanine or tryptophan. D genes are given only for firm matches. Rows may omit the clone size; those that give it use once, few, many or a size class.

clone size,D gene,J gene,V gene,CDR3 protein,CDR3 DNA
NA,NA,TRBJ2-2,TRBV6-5,CASSYSVRGTGELFF,TGTGCCAGCAGTTACTCGGTCCGGGGGACCGGGGAGCTGTTTTTT
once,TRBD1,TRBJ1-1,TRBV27,CASSLSLDRAGTEAFF,TGTGCCAGCAGTTTATCCCTGGACAGGGCCGGCACTGAAGCTTTCTTT
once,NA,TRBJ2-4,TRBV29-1,CSVSGTGNSIQYF,TGCAGCGTTTCCGGTACAGGGAACAGCATTCAGTACTTC
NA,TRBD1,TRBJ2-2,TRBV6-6,CASRPTGTVNTGELFF,TGTGCCAGCAGACCAACCGGGACAGTAAACACCGGGGAGCTGTTTTTT
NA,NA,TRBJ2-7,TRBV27,CASSFAGPSYEQYF,TGTGCCAGCAGTTTCGCGGGGCCTTCCTACGAGCAGTACTTC
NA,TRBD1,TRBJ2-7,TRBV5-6,CASSWDRGYEQYF,TGTGCCAGCAGCTGGGACAGGGGTTACGAGCAGTACTTC
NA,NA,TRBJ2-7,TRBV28,CASSSEYEQYF,TGTGCCAGCAGTTCTGAGTACGAGCAGTACTTC
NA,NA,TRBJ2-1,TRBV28,CASSPVGVNEQFF,TGTGCCAGCAGCCCTGTAGGAGTCAATGAGCAGTTCTTC
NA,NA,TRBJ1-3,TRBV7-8,CASSYTRGFSGNTIYF,TGTGCCAGCAGTTACACACGGGGTTTCTCTGGAAACACCATATATTTT
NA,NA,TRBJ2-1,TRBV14,CASSPLRRNEQFF,TGTGCCAGCAGCCCCCTTAGGAGGAATGAGCAGTTCTTC
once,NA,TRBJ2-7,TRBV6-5,CASSWGHAYEQYF,TGTGCCAGCAGTTGGGGACACGCCTACGAGCAGTACTTC
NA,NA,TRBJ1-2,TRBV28,CASSFTGSRHNYGYTF,TGTGCCAGCAGTTTTACAGGGAGCCGCCATAACTATGGCTACACCTTC
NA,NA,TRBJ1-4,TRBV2,CASRGEVEKLFF,TGTGCCAGCCGGGGAGAGGTGGAAAAACTGTTTTTT
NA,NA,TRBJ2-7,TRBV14,CASSQDTGRFYEQYF,TGTGCCAGCAGCCAAGACACAGGCCGTTTCTACGAGCAGTACTTC
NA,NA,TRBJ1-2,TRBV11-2,CASSLDPAEGGTSYTF,TGTGCCAGCAGCTTAGATCCAGCGGAGGGAGGGACCAGCTACACCTTC
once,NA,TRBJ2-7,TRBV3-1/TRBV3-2,CASSQGAGIEQYF,TGTGCCAGCAGCCAAGGTGCAGGGATCGAGCAGTACTTC
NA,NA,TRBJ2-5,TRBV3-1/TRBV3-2,CASSQGLPGETQYF,TGTGCCAGCAGCCAAGGGCTTCCAGGTGAGACCCAGTACTTC
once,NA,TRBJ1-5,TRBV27,CASSLLGGNQPQHF,TGTGCCAGCAGCCTCTTGGGGGGGAATCAGCCCCAGCATTTT
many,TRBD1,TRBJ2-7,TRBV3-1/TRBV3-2,CASTDGRQGGYEQYF,TGTGCCAGCACCGATGGGAGACAGGGGGGCTACGAGCAGTACTTC
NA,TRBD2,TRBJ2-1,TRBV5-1,CASSLAGTNSYNEQFF,TGCGCCAGCAGCTTGGCCGGGACTAACTCCTACAATGAGCAGTTCTTC
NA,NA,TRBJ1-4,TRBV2,CAREVAGVEKLFF,TGTGCCAGGGAGGTGGCAGGGGTTGAAAAACTGTTTTTT
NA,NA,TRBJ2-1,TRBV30,CAWSDYDRYNEQFF,TGTGCCTGGAGTGATTACGACAGGTACAATGAGCAGTTCTTC
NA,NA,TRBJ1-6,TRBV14,CASSQFGIENFSPLHF,TGTGCCAGCAGCCAATTCGGGATAGAAAATTTTTCACCCCTCCACTTT
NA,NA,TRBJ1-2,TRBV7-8,CASSLYNSYGYTF,TGTGCCAGCAGCTTATACAACAGCTATGGCTACACCTTC
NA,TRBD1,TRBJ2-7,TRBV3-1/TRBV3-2,CASSQGGTGGAYEQYF,TGTGCCAGCAGCCAAGGCGGGACAGGGGGGGCCTACGAGCAGTACTTC
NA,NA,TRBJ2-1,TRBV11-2,CASSLAPDFPNEQFF,TGTGCCAGCAGCTTAGCCCCGGACTTTCCAAATGAGCAGTTCTTC
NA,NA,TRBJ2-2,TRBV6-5,CASSSGLNTGELFF,TGTGCCAGCAGTTCAGGGTTAAACACCGGGGAGCTGTTTTTT
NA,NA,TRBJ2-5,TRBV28,CASSQYVETQYF,TGTGCCAGCAGCCAGTATGTAGAGACCCAGTACTTC